Described below is a single T cell receptor (beta chain) sequence and its context. Germline V gives CDR1 SGHTS, CDR2 YDEGEE. This CDR3 contains 12 residues. With 1 base removed from V and 4 bases from J, the gap between germline ends came to 4 bases. This entry belongs to a study of blood T cell repertoires in COVID-19. The method was immunoSEQ multiplex PCR; TCRdb's version includes in-frame clones alone and lacks a portion of them. The table records a few hundred thousand clones, about 89% of them present only once. The rearrangement joins TRBV5-8 to TRBJ2-3; D gene uncertain. This clonotype originated in a man aged 30-40 years who had recovered from COVID-19. Sequenced material: PBMCs or T cells enriched from blood (not recorded which). CDR3 bases: TGTGCCAGCAGCTTGATCGCAGATACGCAGTATTTT. This translates into CASSLIADTQYF.